This T cell receptor beta chain was documented in a study of cytomegalovirus exposure and HLA in healthy donors. Study outcomes and limitations: In a later analysis, HLA-C alleles had the fewest associated TCRs, DRB1 alleles the most.

The CDR3 totals 15 residues. J lost 5 bases, V lost 5 bases, and 10 bases had no gene match. Germline CDR1 MNHNY, CDR2 SVGAGI (reference sequence). The PCR had 60 Vbeta and 13 Jbeta primers. The assay was immunoSEQ multiplex PCR, and TCRdb's table has in-frame clones only and misses some. The sample shows over 100,000 clones, around 87% of them seen only once. In its sample, this clone was seen once. Its cognate antigen is unknown. Sequencing was done on a sample of PBMCs. The chain joins TRBV6-6 to TRBJ2-5; TRBD1 agrees at 8 bases. This TCR was sampled from a woman in her 30s in good health and CMV-seronegative. CDR3 DNA sequence: TGTGCCAGCAGTGCCACCGGGACAGGCAGGGAGACCCAGTACTTC. The encoded protein is CASSATGTGRETQYF.